Below, 5 T cell receptor beta chains from the same sample are listed, as sequenced in a study of neurological immune-mediated disorders. TCRdb used MiXCR to reprocess the 5' RACE reads, holding one entry per CDR3 protein. Of 55,000 to 70,000 distinct CDR3 sequences listed, roughly 3% are singletons. Sample: PBMCs. The receptor source for this set is a woman aged 45-65 years with multiple sclerosis.

This clonotype was observed many times. The genes are TRBV7-2 and TRBJ1-2, with TRBD1 identical over 11 bases. J gave up 4 bases and V 5 bases, and 6 bases lay outside the gene matches. Looked up from germline, CDR1 is SGHTA and CDR2 is FQGNSA. This CDR3 has 15 residues. CDR3 bases: TGTGCCAGCAGCGAATCCGGGACAGGGGGCTATGGCTACACCTTC. It specifies CASSESGTGGYGYTF.

In DNA, the CDR3 is TGCGCCAGCAGTGATGAGGGAGGGACATTTGTCGGGGAGCTGTTTTTT. Protein: CASSDEGGTFVGELFF. The rearrangement links TRBV10-1 to TRBJ2-2; the D gene is possibly TRBD2 (7 bases). The CDR3 has 16 residues. CDR1 is WNHNN and CDR2 is SYGVQD in the germline V gene (reference sequence). With 3 bases removed from V and 7 bases from J, the gap between germline ends came to 18 bases.

As for this clonotype: Given a much more abundant clone one base away, this may be a read error. The chain couples TRBV5-6 to TRBJ2-7, with TRBD1 matching 8 bases. V shed 2 bases, J shed 7 bases, and the junction held 8 bases outside the gene matches. Germline V gives CDR1 SGHDT, CDR2 YYEEEE. This CDR3 has 14 amino acids. As DNA, the CDR3 is TGTGCCAGCAGCTTAACAGGGGGTGAGAAAGAGCAGTACTTC. Translated, it gives CASSLTGGEKEQYF.

At least ten counts were recorded for this clonotype. CDR3 residues: CASSRSGRAPDEQFF. CDR3 nucleotides: TGCGCCAGCAGCAGGAGCGGGAGGGCCCCGGATGAGCAGTTCTTC. The V call is TRBV5-1, the J call TRBJ2-1; TRBD2 agrees at 10 bases. CDR3 length equals 15 residues. The V gene's germline CDR1 is SGHRS and CDR2 YFSETQ. V lost 4 bases and J lost 8; bases outside the gene matches: 9.

This clonotype was observed at least ten times. This sequence joins TRBV24-1 and TRBJ2-7; 9 bases agree with TRBD1. Germline values: CDR1 KGHDR, CDR2 SFDVKD. With V trimmed by 2 bases and J by 4 bases, 8 bases remained unmatched. This CDR3 has 16 residues. CDR3 region: CATSDSRTGGAYEQYF. CDR3 DNA: TGTGCCACCAGTGATTCCCGCACAGGGGGCGCGTACGAGCAGTACTTC.